The entry below gives a single T cell receptor beta chain sequence along with its context. What it binds is not known. Memory CD4+ cells were the fraction left after CD45RA+ naive selection. The CDR3 runs 13 residues. Trimming took off 6 bases at V and 0 bases at J, with 12 bases between the two ends. The germline CDR1 and CDR2 sequences are GTSNPN and SVGIG (reference sequence). The sample is drawn from a study of shared clonotypes between healthy human individuals. Regarding the study as a whole: Sorted-subset sequencing was shown by rarefaction to be incomplete despite large depth. It was the non-shared clonotypes that had lower generation probabilities than clonotypes shared by all four donors.

Authors' data handling: Filtering differed, since immunoSEQ gave only junction sequences and no quality scores. Sequencing was performed with immunoSEQ multiplex PCR; in TCRdb, only in-frame clones are kept and a portion is missing. V and J calls and clone size are given by that table; D and trimming were obtained from the DNA. The sample includes about 1,500,000 clones, roughly 96% of them seen just once. The receptor was derived from a man aged 30-40 years in good health. This rearrangement joins TRBV30 to TRBJ2-7; no clear D. Sequenced sample: naive CD4+ T cells sorted from blood. Documented subset: CD45RA+ positively selected. CDR3 residues: CACTLVNSYEQYF. The CDR3 nucleotides read TGTGCCTGTACCTTAGTGAACTCCTACGAGCAGTACTTC.